This record concerns one T cell receptor (beta chain) sequence. The data belong to a study of breast tumors, draining lymph nodes, adjacent tissues. In germline, CDR1 is LGHDT, CDR2 YNNKEL (reference sequence). V lost 5 bases to trimming and J lost 6 bases, with 8 bases between them. The CDR3 runs to 11 residues. Breast cancer patients provided tissue from their axillary draining lymph nodes. TCRdb re-derived calls from the multiplex PCR reads in MiXCR, one entry per CDR3 protein. The sample contains around 130,000 distinct CDR3 sequences, 21% of which appear only once. Sequencing was carried out using axillary lymph node tissue. The clonotype originates from a female donor with breast cancer. Some clones in this sample may be carry-over from other donors' samples. V and J are TRBV3-1 and TRBJ2-7; D is perhaps TRBD2 (6 bases). The CDR3 sequence: CASSYGSEQYF. The CDR3 DNA reads TGTGCCAGCAGCTACGGGAGCGAGCAGTACTTC.